The 5 T cell receptor beta chains given below trace back to one sample, sequenced in a study of blood T cell repertoires in COVID-19. The protocol was immunoSEQ multiplex PCR, while the TCRdb copy is restricted to in-frame clones and leaves out a portion. This table holds about 240,000 clones, roughly nine tenths found once. Sequencing was performed on peripheral blood. All receptors derive from a man between 60 and 75 years old with acute or convalescent COVID-19.

The rearrangement joins TRBV4-3 to TRBJ1-5; D gene unclear. This CDR3 comprises 14 residues. The germline gives CDR1 LGHNA, CDR2 YSLEER. The V and J ends lost 4 bases and 3 bases respectively, with 10 bases between them. This chain's CDR3 is CASSLTKYNQPQHF. The DNA for the CDR3 is TGCGCCAGCAGCCTAACAAAATACAATCAGCCCCAGCATTTT.

This rearrangement joins TRBV19 to TRBJ2-2; TRBD2 matches 9 bases. The CDR3 contains 14 residues. From germline, CDR1 is LNHDA and CDR2 SQIVND (reference sequence). The junction had 5 bases not matched to a gene; V was cut back by 6 bases and J by 6 bases. In DNA, the CDR3 is TGTGCCAGTAGGTTAGCGGGAGAACCCGGGGAGCTGTTTTTT. Its protein is CASRLAGEPGELFF.

The chain is built from TRBV6-5 and TRBJ1-1, with 9 bases that match TRBD1. V trimming: 2 bases; J trimming: 7 bases; junction bases outside the gene matches: 11. CDR1 is MNHEY and CDR2 is SVGAGI in the germline V gene. The CDR3 contains 16 residues. This CDR3 reads CASSYPGQGRRGEAFF. For the CDR3, the DNA is TGTGCCAGCAGTTACCCGGGACAGGGCCGGAGGGGTGAAGCTTTCTTT.

The chain combines TRBV19 with TRBJ2-3; 9 nucleotides line up with TRBD2. CDR3 size: 16 residues. J was trimmed by 6 bases and V by 4 bases; bases with no gene match: 11. Germline values: CDR1 LNHDA, CDR2 SQIVND (reference sequence). This chain's CDR3 is CASSTNLIAGADTQYF. In DNA, the CDR3 is TGTGCCAGTAGTACCAACTTAATAGCGGGAGCGGATACGCAGTATTTT.

The rearrangement links TRBV19 to TRBJ2-1, with 11 bases fitting TRBD2. The germline V gene has CDR1 LNHDA and CDR2 SQIVND (reference sequence). With 3 bases clipped from V and 4 bases from J, the junction kept 11 bases outside the gene matches. This CDR3 has 18 amino acids. CDR3 loop: CASSIPLAGVGSYNEQFF. DNA for the CDR3: TGTGCCAGTAGTATTCCACTAGCGGGGGTGGGCTCTTACAATGAGCAGTTCTTC.